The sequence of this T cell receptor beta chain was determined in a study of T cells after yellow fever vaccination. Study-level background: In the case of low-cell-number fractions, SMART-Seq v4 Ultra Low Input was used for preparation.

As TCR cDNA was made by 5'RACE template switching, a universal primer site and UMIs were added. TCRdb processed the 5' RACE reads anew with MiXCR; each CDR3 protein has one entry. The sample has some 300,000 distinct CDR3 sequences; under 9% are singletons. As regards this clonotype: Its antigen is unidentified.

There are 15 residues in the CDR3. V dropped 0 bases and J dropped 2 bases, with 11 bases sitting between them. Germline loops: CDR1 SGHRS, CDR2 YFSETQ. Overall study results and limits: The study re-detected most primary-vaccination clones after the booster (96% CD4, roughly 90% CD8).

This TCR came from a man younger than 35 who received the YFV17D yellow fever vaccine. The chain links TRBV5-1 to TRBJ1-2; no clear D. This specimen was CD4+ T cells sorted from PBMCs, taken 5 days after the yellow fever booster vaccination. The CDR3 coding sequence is TGCGCCAGCAGCTTGGGAGGAAATCCAAACTATGGCTACACCTTC. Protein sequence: CASSLGGNPNYGYTF.